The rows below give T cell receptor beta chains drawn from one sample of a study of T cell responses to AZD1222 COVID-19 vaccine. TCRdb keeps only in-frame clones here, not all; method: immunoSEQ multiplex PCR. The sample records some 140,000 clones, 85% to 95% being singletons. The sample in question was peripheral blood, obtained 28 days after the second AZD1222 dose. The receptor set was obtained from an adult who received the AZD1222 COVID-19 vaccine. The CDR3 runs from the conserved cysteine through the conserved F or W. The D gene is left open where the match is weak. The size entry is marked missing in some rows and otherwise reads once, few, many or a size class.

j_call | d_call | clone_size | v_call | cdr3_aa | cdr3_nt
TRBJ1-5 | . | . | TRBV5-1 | CASSLDGSNQPQHF | TGCGCCAGCAGCTTAGACGGTAGCAATCAGCCCCAGCATTTT
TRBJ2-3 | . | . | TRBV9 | CASSVGPGGPDTQYF | TGTGCCAGCAGCGTAGGTCCCGGGGGCCCAGATACGCAGTATTTT
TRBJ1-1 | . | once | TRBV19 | CASSTGGEYIGAFF | TGTGCCAGTAGTACGGGAGGGGAGTATATCGGAGCTTTCTTT
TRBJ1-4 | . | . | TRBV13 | CASMLRDGNEKLFF | TGTGCCAGCATGCTCCGGGATGGTAATGAAAAACTGTTTTTT
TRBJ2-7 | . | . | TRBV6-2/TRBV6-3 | CASSYVQGRAGLSYEQYF | TGTGCCAGCAGTTACGTACAAGGACGGGCAGGCCTCTCCTACGAGCAGTACTTC
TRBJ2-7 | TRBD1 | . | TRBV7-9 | CASRYGQGANEQYF | TGTGCCAGCAGATATGGACAGGGGGCCAACGAGCAGTACTTC
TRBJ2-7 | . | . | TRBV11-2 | CASSQINEQYF | TGTGCCAGCAGCCAGATCAACGAGCAGTACTTC
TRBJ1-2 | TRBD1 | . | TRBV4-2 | CASSQDLETGWDGYTF | TGTGCCAGCAGCCAAGATTTGGAGACAGGGTGGGATGGCTACACCTTC
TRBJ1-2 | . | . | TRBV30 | CAWSLSSYGYTF | TGTGCCTGGTCGCTTTCAAGTTATGGCTACACCTTC
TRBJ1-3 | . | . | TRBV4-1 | CASSRVGEPRNTIYF | TGCGCCAGCAGCCGCGTCGGGGAGCCCAGAAACACCATATATTTT
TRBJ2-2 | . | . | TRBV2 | CASSERGATGELFF | TGTGCCAGCAGTGAACGGGGGGCAACCGGGGAGCTGTTTTTT
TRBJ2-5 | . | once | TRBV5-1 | CASRSGSFLGTETQYF | TGCGCCAGCCGGAGCGGGTCATTCCTCGGTACGGAGACCCAGTACTTC
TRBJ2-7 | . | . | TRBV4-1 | CASSSSVGSSYEQYF | TGCGCCAGCAGCTCCAGCGTGGGTAGCTCCTACGAGCAGTACTTC
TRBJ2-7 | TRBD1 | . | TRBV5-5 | CASSFYRGREQYF | TGTGCCAGCAGCTTTTACAGGGGGCGAGAGCAGTACTTC
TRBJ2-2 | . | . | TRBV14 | CASSQYGPYTGELFF | TGTGCCAGCAGCCAATATGGACCGTACACCGGGGAGCTGTTTTTT
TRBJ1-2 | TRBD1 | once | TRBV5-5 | CASSPSRQGRIESYTF | TGTGCCAGCAGCCCCTCCCGACAGGGCCGCATAGAGAGCTACACCTTC
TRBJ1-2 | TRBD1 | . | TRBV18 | CASSPGQVAYGYTF | TGTGCCAGCTCACCCGGACAGGTAGCCTATGGCTACACCTTC
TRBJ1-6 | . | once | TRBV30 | CAWSDSRGRLNSPLHF | TGTGCCTGGAGTGACTCTAGGGGCAGACTTAATTCACCCCTCCACTTT
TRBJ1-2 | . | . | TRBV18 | CASSPLDPPRPETFYGYTF | TGTGCCAGCTCACCACTGGATCCACCCCGACCTGAGACTTTCTATGGCTACACCTTC
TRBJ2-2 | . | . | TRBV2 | CALTQTLNTGELFF | TGTGCCCTTACCCAAACTCTAAACACCGGGGAGCTGTTTTTT
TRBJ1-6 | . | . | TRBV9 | CASSVTGSPNSPLHF | TGTGCCAGCAGCGTTACCGGGTCCCCAAATTCACCCCTCCACTTT
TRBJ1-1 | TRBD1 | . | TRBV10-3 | CAISGQGMNTEAFF | TGTGCCATCAGTGGACAGGGGATGAACACTGAAGCTTTCTTT
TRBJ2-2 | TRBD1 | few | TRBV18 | CASFPDRDYTGELFF | TGTGCCAGCTTCCCCGACAGGGATTACACCGGGGAGCTGTTTTTT
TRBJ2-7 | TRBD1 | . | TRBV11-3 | CASTLRGQGYEQYF | TGTGCCAGCACCCTAAGGGGACAGGGGTACGAGCAGTACTTC
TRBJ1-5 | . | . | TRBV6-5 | CASSPSSGQPQHF | TGTGCCAGCAGCCCCTCCAGCGGTCAGCCCCAGCATTTT
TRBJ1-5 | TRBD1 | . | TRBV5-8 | CASSFGTGGSQPQHF | TGTGCCAGCAGCTTCGGGACAGGGGGATCTCAGCCCCAGCATTTT
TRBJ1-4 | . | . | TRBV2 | CASSSRGRDNEKLFF | TGTGCCAGCAGTTCCCGAGGGAGGGATAATGAAAAACTGTTTTTT
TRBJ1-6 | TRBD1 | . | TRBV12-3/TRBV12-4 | CASRDRVSPLHF | TGTGCCAGCAGGGACAGGGTTTCACCCCTCCACTTT
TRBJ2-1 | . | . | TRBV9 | CASSRALYNEQFF | TGTGCCAGCTCCAGGGCCCTTTACAATGAGCAGTTCTTC
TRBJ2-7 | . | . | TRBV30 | CAWNPGITYEQYF | TGTGCCTGGAATCCAGGGATTACCTACGAGCAGTACTTC
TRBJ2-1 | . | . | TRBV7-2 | CASSYYWGGRSYNEQFF | TGTGCCAGCAGCTACTATTGGGGGGGCCGGTCCTACAATGAGCAGTTCTTC
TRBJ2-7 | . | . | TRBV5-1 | CASSFLTSYEQYF | TGCGCCAGCAGCTTTTTGACAAGCTACGAGCAGTACTTC
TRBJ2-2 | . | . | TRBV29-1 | CSVVLGAGELFF | TGCAGCGTTGTTTTAGGGGCCGGGGAGCTGTTTTTT
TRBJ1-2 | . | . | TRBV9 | CASSVEAGGGYTF | TGTGCCAGCAGCGTAGAGGCAGGTGGTGGCTACACCTTC